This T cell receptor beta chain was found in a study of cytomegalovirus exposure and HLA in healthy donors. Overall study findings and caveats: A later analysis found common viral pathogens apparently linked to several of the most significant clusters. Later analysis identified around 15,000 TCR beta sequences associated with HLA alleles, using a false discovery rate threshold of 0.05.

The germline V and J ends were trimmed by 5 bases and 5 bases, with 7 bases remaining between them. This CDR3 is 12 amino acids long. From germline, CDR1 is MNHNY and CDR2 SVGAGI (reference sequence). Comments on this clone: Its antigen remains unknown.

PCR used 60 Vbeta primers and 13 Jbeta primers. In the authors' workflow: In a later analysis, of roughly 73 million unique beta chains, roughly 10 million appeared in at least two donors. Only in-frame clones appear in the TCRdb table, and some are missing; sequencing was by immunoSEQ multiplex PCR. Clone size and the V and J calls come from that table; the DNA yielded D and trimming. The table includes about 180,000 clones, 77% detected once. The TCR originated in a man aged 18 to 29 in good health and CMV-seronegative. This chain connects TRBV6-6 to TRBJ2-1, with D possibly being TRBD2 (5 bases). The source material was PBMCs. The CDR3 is CASSQLDNEQFF. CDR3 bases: TGTGCCAGCAGTCAACTAGACAATGAGCAGTTCTTC.